The clone carrying this TCR beta chain was observed a handful of times. Antigen unknown. One entry per CDR3 protein, called by TCRdb with MiXCR from the 5' RACE reads. The sample lists hundreds of thousands of distinct CDR3 sequences; under 20% were seen once. This sample was included in a study of T-cell memory formation after mild COVID-19. The study, taken as a whole, reports: Most CD4+ clones that shrank were in CM and EM, while CD8+ ones turned up in EMRA. Unconfirmed was the SARS-CoV-2 specificity of second-wave clones that peaked on day 37.

This CDR3 comprises 15 residues. The V end was cut by 6 bases, the J end by 1 base, with 15 bases between. CDR1 is SGHTA, CDR2 FQGNSA, per germline. The specimen sequenced was PBMCs or a T cell subset sorted from them (not recorded which). This clonotype was obtained from a man in his late teens or twenties who had mild COVID-19 (a few samples of this study predate the infection). Cell type and time point are not known. The rearrangement uses TRBV7-2 and TRBJ2-5, with D possibly being TRBD1 or TRBD2 (5 bases each). The CDR3: CASRTTGGFQETQYF. DNA for the CDR3: TGTGCCAGCAGGACCACAGGAGGCTTCCAAGAGACCCAGTACTTC.